What follows is one T cell receptor beta chain and its context. No antigen is known for it. No base-level quality is on record; no much larger clone is a single base apart. This sample was included in a study of T cell responses to AZD1222 COVID-19 vaccine (TCRdb year 2021). Regarding the complete study: Because spike-specific TCR depth and breadth did not differ between the two schedules, AZD1222 recipients who got a second dose at roughly 4 weeks were pooled with those who got a second dose at roughly 12 weeks. TCR sequencing was performed for 230 to 250 trial participants, of whom about 210 were given two doses of AZD1222 and some 25 were given two doses of MenACWY control vaccine. Trial participants were enrolled into age subgroups of 18-55, 56-69 and 70-plus years, which contained 148, 28 and 57 TCR-sequenced participants, respectively.

The CDR3 regions of human TCRbeta chains were analyzed by immunosequencing. From the authors' description of their analysis: TCRs in the repertoires were matched against a reference library of SARS-CoV-2-specific TCRs that had been generated with the MIRA antigen-specificity platform. Breadth was defined as the fraction of unique TCRs that were SARS-CoV-2-associated, and depth was defined as the fraction of total T cells that were SARS-CoV-2-associated. Using the MIRA data, every spike-specific TCR was mapped to the spike region that the TCR reacted to and assigned to either a CD4 or a CD8 class. Log10-transformed breadth and depth values were compared by one-way ANOVA with Sidak's multiple comparisons tests. Drawn from immuneACCESS, this table holds only the in-frame rearrangements with V and J called that TCRdb kept. Clones are partly lost; checked studies trace under half to an unresolved V gene and leave the rest unexplained. From that table come the V and J calls and clone size; the DNA was used to work out D and trimming. For this sample the table gives about 180,000 clones, of which around 94% were detected only once. The ten largest clones add up to less than 3% of the sample.

General conclusions and limits of the study: Epitopes outside the regions mutated in the B.1.351 and B.1.1.7 variants were reportedly recognized by nearly half of the unique spike-specific TCRs. After two AZD1222 doses, both the breadth and the depth of spike-specific TCRs were significantly higher than at day 0 and than in MenACWY recipients. Participants were mostly white British and included more females than males, and it was suggested by the authors that clonal diversity may have been underestimated. No day 14 peak-response samples were available, so repertoires were characterized only after the peak T cell response. Conclusions about previously exposed vaccinees are limited because only a handful of AZD1222 recipients were SARS-CoV-2 seropositive at baseline. In the small 56-69-year group, the increase in depth fell short of significance, most likely because of low power. The vaccine-associated CD4 TCRs covered the entire spike protein, and the dominant responses fell in regions 160-218 and 743-854.

Trimming at the junction amounts to 11 bases on V and 3 bases on J, and the germline ends lie 11 bases apart. The CDR3, from cysteine to phenylalanine, totals 12 residues. Here the CDR3 DNA is all that survives: 36 bases in frame from base 1. Taken from the germline V gene (reference sequence), the CDR1 and CDR2 loops are MNHNY and SVGAGI. The intended sense of this specimen's time point label: baseline before first vaccination. Vaccinee samples came from UK trials COV001 and COV002, including a single-blind randomized controlled phase 2/3 trial of AZD1222 (ChAdOx1 nCoV-19) in healthy adults. For TCRbeta chain sequencing, PBMC samples were collected from trial participants at day 0 and at day 28 after the second dose.

This sequence was found in an adult in good health. The source was peripheral blood, collected on day 0 of AZD1222 vaccination. The sequence links TRBV6-6 to TRBJ2-1; matching of 5 bases hints at TRBD2 as the D gene. The CDR3 protein sequence reads: CASFGDYNEQFF. DNA sequence: TGTGCCTCCTTCGGGGACTACAATGAGCAGTTCTTC.